This T cell receptor (beta chain) is drawn from a study of human T cells and chemical hapten exposure. Points from the study as a whole: A positive correlation with patch test score was found for PT1 expanded TCR counts.

The V and J ends lost 6 bases and 0 bases respectively, with 17 bases between them. Germline V lookup: CDR1 SQVTM, CDR2 ANQGSEA. This CDR3 spans 15 amino acids. The table lists this clonotype with a few counts. What it binds is not known. Time point denoted: pre-sensitization, week 0. Treatment of the sample: therapeutic diphenylcyclopropenone sensitization with weekly scalp DPC. TCRdb passed the RACE reads through MiXCR, listing each CDR3 protein once. Of fewer than 300,000 distinct CDR3 sequences in the sample, over 8% were seen once. This TCR came from a middle-aged woman with alopecia areata. Some clones in this sample may be carry-over from other donors' samples. The sequencing here drew on whole blood, taken in connection with sensitization to the hapten diphenylcyclopropenone (DPC). This chain uses TRBV29-1 with TRBJ1-1; D is possibly TRBD1 (6 bases). The CDR3 reads CSVQGGGRLNTEAFF. CDR3 nucleotides: TGCAGCGTGCAAGGGGGGGGACGACTGAACACTGAAGCTTTCTTT.